A single sample gave rise to the 29 T cell receptor beta chains below, sequenced in a study of T cells after yellow fever vaccination (dated by TCRdb to between 2018 and 2020). The method was 5' RACE. Sequencing was carried out with an Illumina HiSeq 2500. Starting from the raw public reads, TCRdb applied fastp trimming at Q25, assembled clones with MiXCR and retained in-frame beta chains. Rows merge per CDR3 protein into single entries with the most common DNA and genes. Across this sample there are a few hundred thousand distinct CDR3 sequences, with around 16% seen only once. Around 15% of the sample goes to the ten largest clones. The treatment or condition label for this specimen denotes: live attenuated yellow fever vaccine strain. Sequenced here: PBMCs, sampled 5 days after the first yellow fever vaccination. The receptor set was obtained from a man in his late teens or twenties who received the YFV17D yellow fever vaccine.

This clonotype turned up a few times. V usage is TRBV7-8 and J usage is TRBJ1-3; a weak D match, TRBD1 (5 bases). The CDR3 sequence is 16 residues long. The V end was cut by 3 bases, the J end by 8 bases, with 20 bases between. The germline V gene has CDR1 SGHVS and CDR2 FQNEAQ. The CDR3 loop reads CASSFTRGVGGDTIYF. CDR3 coding DNA: TGTGCCAGCAGCTTTACGAGGGGTGTTGGGGGGGACACCATATATTTT.

This clonotype appeared a few times. CDR3 sequence: CASSSGLAGQWRDTQYF. CDR3 DNA sequence: TGTGCCAGCAGCTCAGGACTAGCGGGGCAGTGGAGAGATACGCAGTATTTT. The rearrangement links TRBV7-3 to TRBJ2-3, with TRBD2 matching 12 bases. V was clipped by 4 bases and J by 5 bases; unmatched bases: 10. CDR3 size: 17 residues. From germline, CDR1 is SGHTA and CDR2 FQGTGA.

V usage is TRBV5-1 and J usage is TRBJ2-3; 13 nucleotides align to TRBD2. The J segment lost 3 bases and the V segment lost 4 bases, leaving 5 bases of the junction unmatched. CDR1 is SGHRS and CDR2 is YFSETQ in the germline V gene. The CDR3 loop spans 16 amino acids. The CDR3 here is CASSTRGLAGTDTQYF. CDR3 bases: TGCGCCAGCAGCACACGGGGACTAGCGGGGACAGATACGCAGTATTTT.

This clonotype was observed a handful of times. CDR3 region: CASAGTDTQYF. The CDR3 nucleotides are TGTGCCAGCGCTGGCACAGATACGCAGTATTTT. This chain connects TRBV27 to TRBJ2-3; the D is unclear. The CDR3 runs to 11 residues. Trimming cost V 8 bases and J 1 base, with 4 bases left between them. From germline, CDR1 is MNHEY and CDR2 SMNVEV (reference sequence).

Only a few counts were recorded for this clonotype. DNA for the CDR3: TGTGCCAGCAGCCCCAGGGGGCTTGGCAATCAGCCCCAGCATTTT. Its protein product is CASSPRGLGNQPQHF. The chain joins TRBV7-8 to TRBJ1-5; 8 positions match TRBD1. The germline gives CDR1 SGHVS, CDR2 FQNEAQ. V lost 5 bases, J lost 2 bases, and 5 bases stayed unmatched. This CDR3 comprises 15 residues. The full variable domain, in which reference TRBV7-8 and TRBJ1-5 provide the parts outside the CDR3, is GAGVSQSPRYKVAKRGQDVALRCDPISGHVSLFWYQQALGQGPEFLTYFQNEAQLDKSGLPSDRFFAERPEGSVSTLKIQRTQQEDSAVYLCASSPRGLGNQPQHFGDGTRLSIL.

This clonotype occurred a few times. The chain employs TRBV7-8 and TRBJ1-3; D not resolved. This CDR3 region has 16 residues. Trimming took 3 bases from V and 2 from J, leaving 14 bases between them. CDR1 is SGHVS and CDR2 is FQNEAQ in the germline V gene. CDR3: CASSFPGEAAGNTIYF. The DNA of the CDR3 is TGTGCCAGCAGCTTTCCCGGGGAAGCAGCTGGAAACACCATATATTTT.

The chain couples TRBV5-1 to TRBJ1-3; 7 bases line up with TRBD1. This CDR3 contains 13 residues. The germline gives CDR1 SGHRS, CDR2 YFSETQ. Germline trimming cut 7 bases from V and 0 bases from J; bases unmatched to any gene: 1. CDR3 sequence (DNA): TGCGCCAGCGGACAGGACTCTGGAAACACCATATATTTT. Its protein product is CASGQDSGNTIYF.

The V gene is TRBV12-3 or TRBV12-4, the J gene TRBJ2-7; 7 nucleotides match TRBD1. V lost 1 base, J lost 3 bases, and 3 bases stayed unmatched. The CDR3 extends over 14 amino acids. The CDR3 reads CASSLGDRFYEQYF. Here the CDR3 DNA reads TGTGCCAGCAGTTTAGGGGACAGATTCTACGAGCAGTACTTC.

The chain recombines TRBV5-4 with TRBJ1-2; D remains unclear. The V gene's germline CDR1 is SGHNT and CDR2 YYREEE (reference sequence). The CDR3 has 15 residues. The ends were cut back, 0 bases at V and 3 bases at J, with 12 bases in the middle. Written as DNA, the CDR3 is TGTGCCAGCAGCTTGGAGAGTTCGCGGTACTATGGCTACACCTTC. As protein: CASSLESSRYYGYTF.

The rearrangement joins TRBV29-1 to TRBJ2-5; no clear D gene. Germline values: CDR1 SQVTM, CDR2 ANQGSEA. V dropped 5 bases and J dropped 4 bases, with 11 bases sitting between them. CDR3 length: 12 residues. CDR3 in amino acids: CSVSGPGETQYF. DNA of the CDR3: TGCAGCGTTTCAGGACCGGGAGAGACCCAGTACTTC.

This clonotype came up a few times. The rearrangement links TRBV18 to TRBJ1-6; D remains unclear. Germline V CDR1 and CDR2: KGHSH, LQKENI. V was shortened by 4 bases and J by 10 bases, with 14 bases between the two germline ends. The CDR3 is 14 amino acids. CDR3 amino acids: CASSHGPTGSPLHF. The CDR3 DNA sequence: TGTGCCAGCTCACACGGACCAACGGGGTCACCCCTCCACTTT.

The chain has TRBV10-2 and TRBJ2-7, with 10 positions matching TRBD1. The CDR3 has 14 amino acids. With V trimmed by 5 bases and J by 7 bases, 8 bases remained unmatched. Germline V gives CDR1 WSHSY, CDR2 SAAADI. In nucleotides, the CDR3 is TGCGCCAGCAGTCGCGACAGGGGGCGAGGGGAGCAGTACGTC. This sequence encodes CASSRDRGRGEQYV.

J is TRBJ1-5 and V is TRBV19; D call uncertain. Germline loops: CDR1 LNHDA, CDR2 SQIVND (reference sequence). Trimming shortened V by 4 bases and J by 7 bases, and 8 bases separated the two germline ends. This CDR3 is built from 12 residues. The CDR3 loop is CASSNKGQPQHF. The CDR3 DNA reads as TGTGCCAGTAGTAATAAGGGACAGCCCCAGCATTTT.

This clonotype has just a few counts. V gene TRBV20-1 combines with J gene TRBJ2-1; 8 nucleotides align to TRBD2. The CDR3 consists of 13 residues. CDR1 and CDR2 from the germline V gene are DFQATT and SNEGSKA (reference sequence). V shed 1 base, J shed 7 bases, and the junction held 3 bases outside the gene matches. As DNA, the CDR3 is TGCAGTGCTAGAGTACGGGGGGGGAATGAGCAGTTCTTC. It translates to CSARVRGGNEQFF.

The V gene is TRBV2, the J gene TRBJ2-4; D could derive from TRBD1 or TRBD2 (7 bases each). Per the germline V gene, CDR1 is SNHLY and CDR2 is FYNNEI. The CDR3 runs 14 residues. The V gene lost 10 bases and the J gene lost 8 bases, with 21 bases spanning the gap. The DNA for the CDR3 is TGTGCCACCGGATATTACAGGGGAGGGGACATTCAGTACTTC. It encodes CATGYYRGGDIQYF.

V gene TRBV27 combines with J gene TRBJ1-5; possibly TRBD1 for D (6 bases). The CDR3 sequence is 16 residues long. The germline V gene has CDR1 MNHEY and CDR2 SMNVEV (reference sequence). V was cut by 2 bases and J by 2 bases, with 13 bases left in between. For the CDR3, the DNA is TGTGCCAGCAGTTTAAAATACAGGGCTGGCAATCAGCCCCAGCATTTT. It is translated as CASSLKYRAGNQPQHF.

This clonotype was counted ten times or more. The chain combines TRBV30 with TRBJ2-5; D ambiguous. CDR1 and CDR2 (germline): GTSNPN, SVGIG (reference sequence). The CDR3 is 13 residues long. Trimming pared 3 bases from V and 3 bases from J, leaving 11 bases between. The CDR3 DNA reads as TGTGCCTGGAGAGGCGCAGCTGAAGAGACCCAGTACTTC. It specifies CAWRGAAEETQYF.

This clonotype was found many times. The chain recombines TRBV28 with TRBJ2-7; D not certain. The V gene lost 3 bases and the J gene lost 3 bases, with 18 bases spanning the gap. The CDR3 is 16 residues long. Germline-derived CDR1 and CDR2 are MDHEN and SYDVKM. The CDR3 protein is CASSFSAGRRYYEQYV. CDR3 DNA: TGTGCCAGCAGTTTTAGTGCCGGACGTAGGTACTACGAGCAGTACGTC.

In this sample, this clonotype turned up a few times. The V call is TRBV7-8, the J call TRBJ1-2, with a possible D match to TRBD1 (5 bases). V was trimmed by 3 bases and J by 1 base, leaving 12 bases between them. The CDR3 sequence is 15 residues long. Germline V gene data show CDR1 as SGHVS and CDR2 as FQNEAQ. The CDR3 here is CASSLGPNFNYGYTF. The CDR3 DNA is TGTGCCAGCAGCTTGGGGCCTAACTTTAACTATGGCTACACCTTC.

This clonotype has more than one count but fewer than ten. The rearrangement links TRBV4-1 to TRBJ2-5, with 9 bases matching TRBD2. The J segment lost 2 bases and the V segment lost 4 bases, leaving 14 bases of the junction unmatched. The CDR3 extends over 18 amino acids. Germline V gene lookup returns CDR1 MGHRA and CDR2 YSYEKL. The CDR3 reads CASSRSLERGELQETQYF. The CDR3 DNA is TGCGCCAGCAGCCGAAGCCTGGAGCGGGGGGAACTTCAAGAGACCCAGTACTTC.

A few counts support this clonotype. The V and J genes are TRBV12-3 or TRBV12-4 and TRBJ2-3, with 7 bases that match TRBD2. Losses at the gene ends were 6 bases for V and 1 base for J; bases not matched to a gene: 7. The CDR3 covers 15 residues. CDR3 loop: CASSPAGVGTDTQYF. CDR3 DNA sequence: TGTGCCAGCAGCCCGGCGGGGGTAGGCACAGATACGCAGTATTTT.

This chain links TRBV10-3 with TRBJ1-1, with TRBD1 as a possible D gene (6 bases). With 6 bases removed from V and 6 bases from J, the gap between germline ends came to 14 bases. The germline V gene encodes CDR1 ENHRY and CDR2 SYGVKD. The CDR3 totals 13 residues. The DNA for the CDR3 is TGTGCCATCAGCAGCGGACAGCCGGCTGAAGCTTTCTTT. Translation gives CAISSGQPAEAFF.

This clonotype was detected a few times. The V gene is TRBV20-1, the J gene TRBJ2-1; TRBD2 might be the D (5 bases). The germline V and J ends were trimmed by 6 bases and 9 bases, with 15 bases remaining between them. There are 12 residues in the CDR3. Germline V gene sequence: CDR1 DFQATT, CDR2 SNEGSKA (reference sequence). CDR3: CSARTPPGEQFF. CDR3 bases: TGCAGTGCCAGGACTCCGCCGGGTGAGCAGTTCTTC.

Many counts were recorded for this clonotype. The J gene is TRBJ2-3, the V gene TRBV29-1; a weak D match, TRBD2 (6 bases). This CDR3 comprises 14 residues. Trimming shortened V by 1 base and J by 2 bases, and 10 bases separated the two germline ends. CDR1 is SQVTM, CDR2 ANQGSEA, per germline. CDR3 loop: CSVEGSGSTDTQYF. The CDR3 DNA is TGCAGCGTTGAAGGTAGCGGCTCCACAGATACGCAGTATTTT.

The chain couples TRBV7-6 to TRBJ2-1; weak D call: TRBD2 (6 bases). The CDR3 has 16 residues. CDR1 SGHVS and CDR2 FNYEAQ come from the germline V gene. Deletions cut 5 bases from V and 5 bases from J, with 19 bases between. CDR3 residues: CASSPFGGIADNEQFF. The CDR3 coding sequence is TGTGCCAGCAGCCCATTTGGGGGGATAGCGGACAATGAGCAGTTCTTC.

CDR3 coding DNA: TGTGCCAGCAGACCGACCGGGACTCTGAATGAGCAGTTCTTC. It translates to CASRPTGTLNEQFF. The chain joins TRBV6-1 to TRBJ2-1; D might be TRBD2 (6 bases). The CDR3 contains 14 residues. V was shortened by 6 bases and J by 7 bases, with 16 bases between the two germline ends. CDR1 and CDR2 from the germline V gene are MNHNS and SASEGT.

The chain combines TRBV12-3 or TRBV12-4 with TRBJ1-4; 8 nucleotides match TRBD1. V shed 4 bases and J 6 bases; nucleotides not matched to a gene: 4. The CDR3 extends over 14 amino acids. The CDR3 DNA reads TGTGCCAGCAGTTGGGACAGGCGGCATGAAAAACTGTTTTTT. Translating gives CASSWDRRHEKLFF.

The chain recombines TRBV9 with TRBJ1-3, with a weak D call TRBD1 (6 bases). Germline loops: CDR1 SGDLS, CDR2 YYNGEE. This CDR3 is built from 15 residues. Trimming pared 0 bases from V and 2 bases from J, leaving 9 bases between. CDR3 DNA sequence: TGTGCCAGCAGCGTAGAGAAGGGGGCTGGAAACACCATATATTTT. It yields the protein CASSVEKGAGNTIYF.

This clonotype turned up a few times. The rearrangement uses TRBV7-3 and TRBJ2-2; 7 bases match TRBD1. Germline assignment: CDR1 SGHTA and CDR2 FQGTGA. Losses at the gene ends were 5 bases for V and 10 bases for J; bases not matched to a gene: 13. The CDR3 is 15 residues long. The CDR3 sequence: CASSRHIGGQEELFF. The CDR3 DNA reads TGTGCCAGCAGCCGACACATAGGGGGCCAGGAGGAGCTGTTTTTT.